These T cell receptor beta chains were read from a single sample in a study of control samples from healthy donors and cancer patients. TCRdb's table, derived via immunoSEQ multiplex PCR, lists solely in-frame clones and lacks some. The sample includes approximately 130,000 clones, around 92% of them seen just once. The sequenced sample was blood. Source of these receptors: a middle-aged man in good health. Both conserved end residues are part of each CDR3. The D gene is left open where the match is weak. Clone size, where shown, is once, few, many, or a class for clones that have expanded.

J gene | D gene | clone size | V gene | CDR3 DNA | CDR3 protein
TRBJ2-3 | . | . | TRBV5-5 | TGTGCCAGCAGCTTGGCGAGCACAGATACGCAGTATTTT | CASSLASTDTQYF
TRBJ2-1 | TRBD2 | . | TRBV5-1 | TGCGCCAGCAGCTTGCGACTAGCGGGGGGCCGGGATGAGCAGTTCTTC | CASSLRLAGGRDEQFF
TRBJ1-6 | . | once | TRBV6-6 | TGTGCCAGCAGTCCCACCCCCGGGGCCAGGTCCTATAATTCACCCCTCCACTTT | CASSPTPGARSYNSPLHF
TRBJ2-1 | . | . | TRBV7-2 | TGTGCCAGCAGCCCGAAAGGGCGGGGTGAGCAGTTCTTC | CASSPKGRGEQFF
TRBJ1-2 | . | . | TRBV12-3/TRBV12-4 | TGTGCCAGCAGTGGTACACGTAACTATGGCTACACCTTC | CASSGTRNYGYTF
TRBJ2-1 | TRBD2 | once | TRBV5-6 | TGTGCCAGCAGCTGGACTAGCGGGGGGGTAAACAATGAGCAGTTCTTC | CASSWTSGGVNNEQFF
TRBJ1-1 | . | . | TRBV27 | TGTGCCAGCAGTTTGGCGGGCTCGAACACTGAAGCTTTCTTT | CASSLAGSNTEAFF
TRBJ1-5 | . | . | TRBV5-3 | TGTGCCAGAAGCTTCAGGGGCAATCAGCCCCAGCATTTT | CARSFRGNQPQHF
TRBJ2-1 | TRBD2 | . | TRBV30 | TGTGCCTGGAGTGTCACGGGGGGGCCCGGCAATGAGCAGTTCTTC | CAWSVTGGPGNEQFF
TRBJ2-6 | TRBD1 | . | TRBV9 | TGTGCCAGCAGCGCCAGACAGGGGAGGGGGGCCAACGTCCTGACTTTC | CASSARQGRGANVLTF
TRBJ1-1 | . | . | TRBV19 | TGTGCCAGTAGTATAGTTTGGTCGGCAGGAGCAACTGAAGCTTTCTTT | CASSIVWSAGATEAFF
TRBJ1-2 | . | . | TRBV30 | TGTGCCTGGAGTTTGCGGGGCTATGGCTACACCTTC | CAWSLRGYGYTF
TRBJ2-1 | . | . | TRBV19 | TGTGCCAGTAGTTTTACAGGGATCGATGAGCAGTTCTTC | CASSFTGIDEQFF
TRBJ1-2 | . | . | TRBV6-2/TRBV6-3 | TGTGCCAGCAGTTACTCAGCTAACTATGGCTACACCTTC | CASSYSANYGYTF
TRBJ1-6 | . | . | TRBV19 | TGTGCCACCCTACCCCGAGGGCGGGCCTTTAATTCACCCCTCCACTTT | CATLPRGRAFNSPLHF
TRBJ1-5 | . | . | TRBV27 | TGTGCCAGCAGTTTTTCTAGGAGCAATCAGCCCCAGCATTTT | CASSFSRSNQPQHF
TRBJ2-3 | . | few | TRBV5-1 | TGCGCCAGCAGCTTGGACAGGAGCACAGATACGCAGTATTTT | CASSLDRSTDTQYF
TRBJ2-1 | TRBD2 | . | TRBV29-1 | TGCAGCGTTGAAGATCCGGGGACTAGCGGGGGGGCCCTACGGGCCTACAATGAGCAGTTCTTC | CSVEDPGTSGGALRAYNEQFF
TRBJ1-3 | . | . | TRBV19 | TGTGCCAGTACACCGACGGGGGGAGTAATTGGAAACACCATATATTTT | CASTPTGGVIGNTIYF
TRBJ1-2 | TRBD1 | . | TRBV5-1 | TGCGCCAGCAGCTATTCAGGGGGGGAAAACAGCTATGGCTACACCTTC | CASSYSGGENSYGYTF
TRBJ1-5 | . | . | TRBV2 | TGTGCCAGCAGTCGGGAGTGGGGGAGTCATCAGCCCCAGCATTTT | CASSREWGSHQPQHF
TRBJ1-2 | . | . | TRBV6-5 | TGTGCCAGCAGCAGGGATAGCAGCTATGGCTACACCTTC | CASSRDSSYGYTF
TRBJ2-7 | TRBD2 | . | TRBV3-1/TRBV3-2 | TGTGCCAGCAGCCACTGGACAGCGGGGGCCGAGCAGTACTTC | CASSHWTAGAEQYF
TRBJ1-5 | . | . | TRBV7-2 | TGTGCCAGCAGCTTAGGAGGGAACAATCAGCCCCAGCATTTT | CASSLGGNNQPQHF
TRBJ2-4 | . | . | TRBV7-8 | TGTGCCAGCAGCGAACAGGGTGATATAGCCAAAAACATTCAGTACTTC | CASSEQGDIAKNIQYF
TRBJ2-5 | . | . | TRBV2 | TGTGCCAGCAGTGAAGGACGAACCCGGGGGGAGACCCAGTACTTC | CASSEGRTRGETQYF
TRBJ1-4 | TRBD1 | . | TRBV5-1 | TGCGCCAGCAGCGACAGGACAGGGGGCATTGAAAAACTGTTTTTT | CASSDRTGGIEKLFF
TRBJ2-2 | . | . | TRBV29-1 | TGCAGCGTTGCAGGGATGAGCGCCGGGGAGCTGTTTTTT | CSVAGMSAGELFF
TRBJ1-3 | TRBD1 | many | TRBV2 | TGTGCCAGCAGGCCCCGACAGGGGCTAAGCTCTGGAAACACCATATATTTT | CASRPRQGLSSGNTIYF
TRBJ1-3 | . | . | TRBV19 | TGTGCCAGTACCTTGCGACAGGCTGGAAACACCATATATTTT | CASTLRQAGNTIYF
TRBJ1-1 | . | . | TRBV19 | TGTGCCAGTAGTCTGCACAGGGAGACTGAAGCTTTCTTT | CASSLHRETEAFF
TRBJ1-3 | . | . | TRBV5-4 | TGTGCCAGCAGCTTGTCCCATCCGGGGCTAGGAGCGGGAAACACCATATATTTT | CASSLSHPGLGAGNTIYF
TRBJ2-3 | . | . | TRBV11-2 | TGTGCCAGCAGCTTAATAGGGCACGGCACAGATACGCAGTATTTT | CASSLIGHGTDTQYF
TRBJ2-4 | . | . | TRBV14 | TGTGCCAGCAGCCAAGGGGCGGTACTAGCCAAAAACATTCAGTACTTC | CASSQGAVLAKNIQYF
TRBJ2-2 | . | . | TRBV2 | TGTGCCAGCAGTGAAGGACGGGCCACCGGGGAGCTGTTTTTT | CASSEGRATGELFF
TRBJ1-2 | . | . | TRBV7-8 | TGTGCCAGCAGCTTATCGAGGCAGCTTGTGGGCGGCTACACCTTC | CASSLSRQLVGGYTF
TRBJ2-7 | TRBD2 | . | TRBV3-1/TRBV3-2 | TGTGCCAGCAGCCCCGGACTAGCGGGGAAGCAGTACTTC | CASSPGLAGKQYF
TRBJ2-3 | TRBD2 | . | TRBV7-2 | TGTGCCAGCAGTAGCCTAGCGGCAGATACGCAGTATTTT | CASSSLAADTQYF
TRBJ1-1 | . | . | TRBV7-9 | TGTGCCAGCAGCTCCGGTGAGGTCACTGAAGCTTTCTTT | CASSSGEVTEAFF
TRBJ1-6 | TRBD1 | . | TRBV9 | TGTGCCAGCAGCGTAGAGGACAGGGAGGGAAATTCACCCCTCCACTTT | CASSVEDREGNSPLHF
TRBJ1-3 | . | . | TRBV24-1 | TGTGCCACCAGTGATTCACAGGATCTCGGAAACACCATATATTTT | CATSDSQDLGNTIYF
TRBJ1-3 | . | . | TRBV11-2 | TGTGCCAGCAGCTTAGATGGGTACACCATATATTTT | CASSLDGYTIYF
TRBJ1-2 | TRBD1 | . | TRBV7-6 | TGTGCCAGCAGCTTATGGGACAGGGCCTATGGCTACACCTTC | CASSLWDRAYGYTF
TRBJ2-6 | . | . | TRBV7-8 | TGTGCCAGCAGCAACCGACAGTCTGGGGCCAACGTCCTGACTTTC | CASSNRQSGANVLTF
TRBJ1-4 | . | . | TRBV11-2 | TGTGCCAGCAGCTTAGTAGTCCCTGACAGGTTTGCAACTAATGAAAAACTGTTTTTT | CASSLVVPDRFATNEKLFF
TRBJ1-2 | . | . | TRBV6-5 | TGTGCCAGCACAAATAGTCGGGGGCGGCTTGGCTACACCTTC | CASTNSRGRLGYTF